Listed below are T cell receptor beta chains from one sample, sequenced in a study of cytomegalovirus exposure and HLA in healthy donors. The data were produced by immunoSEQ multiplex PCR, yet TCRdb's version contains in-frame clones alone and is incomplete. This table has 100,000 to 120,000 clones, about 94% appearing once. What was sequenced was PBMCs. Source of these receptors: a woman younger than 30 in good health and CMV-seronegative. Both conserved end residues are trimmed from each CDR3. The order of the fields is D gene, CDR3 length, clone size, V gene, CDR3 protein. The D gene is left open where the match is weak. Not all rows give a size; the values are once, few, many and, for expanded clones, a class.

D: NA
length: 13
size: once
V: TRBV27
CDR3: ASSPGVGWITEAF

D: NA
length: 11
size: NA
V: TRBV11-3
CDR3: ASSSRDTGELF

D: TRBD2
length: 18
size: NA
V: TRBV7-3
CDR3: ASSLSRPSGGAKGTGELF

D: NA
length: 14
size: NA
V: TRBV15
CDR3: ATSRGGLQVNTEAF

D: NA
length: 12
size: NA
V: TRBV15
CDR3: ATSRERSTTSTF

D: NA
length: 10
size: NA
V: TRBV27
CDR3: ASSSTGYEQY

D: NA
length: 11
size: NA
V: TRBV4-1
CDR3: ASSQEGGTEQY

D: NA
length: 15
size: NA
V: TRBV4-1
CDR3: ASSQGPDRYSGNTIY

D: NA
length: 10
size: NA
V: TRBV5-4
CDR3: ASSATGYEQY

D: TRBD1
length: 11
size: NA
V: TRBV6-5
CDR3: ASSPGQGFMAF

D: TRBD2
length: 14
size: NA
V: TRBV14
CDR3: ASSQPAGSFTDTQY

D: NA
length: 12
size: NA
V: TRBV2
CDR3: ASSEYQKNSPLH

D: NA
length: 10
size: once
V: TRBV2
CDR3: ASSYDFGLAI

D: TRBD1
length: 15
size: NA
V: TRBV7-6
CDR3: ASSLGGRTGGNEKLF

D: NA
length: 12
size: NA
V: TRBV28
CDR3: ASSLSGGNTEAF

D: NA
length: 9
size: NA
V: TRBV6-5
CDR3: ASGLGEKLF

D: TRBD2
length: 18
size: once
V: TRBV5-1
CDR3: ASSPGLAGVLRRDTDTQY